The sequence of this TCR beta chain was determined in a study of CD8 T cells in Susac syndrome. RNA, at roughly 0.5 to 1 ug, was reverse transcribed with random hexamers. Multiplex immunoSEQ PCR targeted 54 Vbeta and 13 Jbeta TCR beta segments. In TCRdb, the immunoSEQ multiplex PCR reads were re-called with MiXCR into one record per CDR3 protein. The data hold 150,000 to 200,000 distinct CDR3 sequences, with approximately 93% observed a single time. Sequencing of TCR beta drew on CD8+ and CD4+ T cells from blood. Treatment-naive patients with stable or active relapsing-remitting disease served as multiple sclerosis controls. With 5 bases clipped from V and 3 bases from J, the junction kept 9 bases outside the gene matches. CDR1 and CDR2 (germline): SGHVS, FNYEAQ. This CDR3 region has 16 residues.

The source material was CD4+ T cells from PBMCs. This TCR derives from a human donor with multiple sclerosis. The chain couples TRBV7-6 to TRBJ2-4, with 8 bases fitting TRBD1. CDR3: CASSPQYRGDKNIQYF. The CDR3 DNA reads as TGTGCCAGCAGCCCCCAATACAGGGGGGACAAAAACATTCAGTACTTC.